Given below is one T cell receptor (beta chain) in context. The CDR3 consists of 13 residues. Losses at the gene ends were 6 bases for V and 7 bases for J; bases not matched to a gene: 8. The data originate from a study of blood T cell repertoires in COVID-19. Some clones are missing from TCRdb's copy, which holds only in-frame ones; the method was immunoSEQ multiplex PCR. The data show approximately 150,000 clones, roughly 85% seen once. The sequence came from a woman aged 70 to 79 in a cohort exposed to, infected with or recovered from COVID-19 (not recorded which). Sequencing was performed on PBMCs or T cells enriched from blood (not recorded which). J is TRBJ2-7 and V is TRBV12-3 or TRBV12-4; TRBD1 matches 8 bases. For the CDR3, the DNA is TGTGCCAGCAGCGAAGGACAGGGCCGGGAGCAGTACTTC. Amino acids: CASSEGQGREQYF.